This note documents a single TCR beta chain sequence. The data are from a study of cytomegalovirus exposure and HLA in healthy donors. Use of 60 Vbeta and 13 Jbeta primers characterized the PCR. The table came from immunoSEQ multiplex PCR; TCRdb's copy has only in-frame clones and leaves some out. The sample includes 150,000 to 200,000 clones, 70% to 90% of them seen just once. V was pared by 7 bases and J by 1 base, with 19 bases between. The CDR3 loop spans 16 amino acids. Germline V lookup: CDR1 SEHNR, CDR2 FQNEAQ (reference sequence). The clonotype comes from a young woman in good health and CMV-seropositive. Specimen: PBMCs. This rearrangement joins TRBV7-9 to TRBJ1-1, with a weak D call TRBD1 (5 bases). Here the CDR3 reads CASTLGQGGTNTEAFF. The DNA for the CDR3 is TGTGCCAGCACCCTGGGGCAGGGCGGTACGAACACTGAAGCTTTCTTT.